These T cell receptor beta chains were read from a single sample in a study of cytomegalovirus exposure and HLA in healthy donors. The protocol was immunoSEQ multiplex PCR, while the TCRdb copy is restricted to in-frame clones and leaves out a portion. The sample contains approximately 120,000 clones, 77% of which appear only once. Sequenced material: PBMCs. These TCRs come from a woman aged 40-49 years in good health and CMV-seropositive. Both conserved end residues are part of each CDR3. The D gene is left open where the match is weak. Clone size is not always given. Where it is, it says once, few, many or a class for expanded clones.

J gene: TRBJ1-2; V gene: TRBV2; D gene: TRBD1; clone size: NA; CDR3 protein: CASRDRDRGPLGF; CDR3 DNA: TGTGCCAGCAGGGACCGGGACAGGGGGCCCCTAGGATTC
J gene: TRBJ2-5; V gene: TRBV9; D gene: TRBD1; clone size: NA; CDR3 protein: CASSPTPGTGETQYF; CDR3 DNA: TGTGCCAGCAGCCCAACTCCCGGGACAGGAGAGACCCAGTACTTC
J gene: TRBJ2-3; V gene: TRBV19; D gene: NA; clone size: NA; CDR3 protein: CASSIGSGTDTQYF; CDR3 DNA: TGTGCCAGTAGTATAGGGAGCGGCACAGATACGCAGTATTTT
J gene: TRBJ2-2; V gene: TRBV29-1; D gene: TRBD2; clone size: NA; CDR3 protein: CSVEGTSGELFF; CDR3 DNA: TGCAGCGTAGAAGGGACTAGCGGGGAGCTGTTTTTT
J gene: TRBJ2-1; V gene: TRBV25-1; D gene: TRBD2; clone size: NA; CDR3 protein: CASSDRPAGEGEQFF; CDR3 DNA: TGTGCCAGCAGTGATCGTCCGGCGGGAGAGGGTGAGCAGTTCTTC
J gene: TRBJ1-2; V gene: TRBV29-1; D gene: TRBD1; clone size: once; CDR3 protein: CSVVFTGTGTNYGYTF; CDR3 DNA: TGCAGCGTTGTTTTCACCGGGACAGGGACTAACTATGGCTACACCTTC
J gene: TRBJ1-3; V gene: TRBV12-5; D gene: NA; clone size: NA; CDR3 protein: CASGRDSGNTIYF; CDR3 DNA: TGTGCTAGTGGCAGGGACTCTGGAAACACCATATATTTT
J gene: TRBJ2-5; V gene: TRBV19; D gene: NA; clone size: NA; CDR3 protein: CATRRGLQETQYF; CDR3 DNA: TGTGCCACCCGACGGGGACTGCAAGAGACCCAGTACTTC
J gene: TRBJ2-7; V gene: TRBV19; D gene: NA; clone size: NA; CDR3 protein: CASSIVGSSGEQYF; CDR3 DNA: TGTGCCAGTAGTATAGTAGGCTCCTCGGGCGAGCAGTACTTC
J gene: TRBJ2-3; V gene: TRBV7-3; D gene: NA; clone size: once; CDR3 protein: CASSFLQSDTQYF; CDR3 DNA: TGTGCCAGCAGCTTCTTGCAGTCAGATACGCAGTATTTT
J gene: TRBJ2-1; V gene: TRBV28; D gene: TRBD2; clone size: NA; CDR3 protein: CASSFGLAAYNEQFF; CDR3 DNA: TGTGCCAGCAGTTTCGGGCTAGCGGCCTACAATGAGCAGTTCTTC
J gene: TRBJ2-2; V gene: TRBV4-1; D gene: TRBD2; clone size: NA; CDR3 protein: CASSHLTSGRARTGELFF; CDR3 DNA: TGCGCCAGCAGCCATTTGACTAGCGGGAGGGCTAGGACCGGGGAGCTGTTTTTT
J gene: TRBJ2-7; V gene: TRBV20-1; D gene: TRBD1; clone size: few; CDR3 protein: CSAAGTANSF; CDR3 DNA: TGCAGTGCTGCAGGGACAGCTAATTCCTTC
J gene: TRBJ1-1; V gene: TRBV27; D gene: TRBD1; clone size: NA; CDR3 protein: CASSSTGHVEAFF; CDR3 DNA: TGTGCCAGCAGTTCGACAGGGCATGTAGAAGCTTTCTTT
J gene: TRBJ2-3; V gene: TRBV7-9; D gene: TRBD2; clone size: NA; CDR3 protein: CASSKAGGPNTQYF; CDR3 DNA: TGTGCCAGCAGCAAAGCGGGAGGGCCGAATACGCAGTATTTT
J gene: TRBJ2-7; V gene: TRBV28; D gene: TRBD1; clone size: NA; CDR3 protein: CASSSGGRDEQYF; CDR3 DNA: TGTGCCAGCAGTTCAGGGGGCAGAGACGAGCAGTACTTC
J gene: TRBJ1-5; V gene: TRBV19; D gene: NA; clone size: NA; CDR3 protein: CASRMIQGSNQPQHF; CDR3 DNA: TGTGCCAGTAGGATGATTCAGGGTAGCAATCAGCCCCAGCATTTT
J gene: TRBJ2-1; V gene: TRBV7-2; D gene: TRBD2; clone size: NA; CDR3 protein: CASSLEAGGYNEQFF; CDR3 DNA: TGTGCCAGCAGCTTAGAAGCGGGAGGTTACAATGAGCAGTTCTTC
J gene: TRBJ1-2; V gene: TRBV7-8; D gene: NA; clone size: NA; CDR3 protein: CASSPERLRNYGYTF; CDR3 DNA: TGTGCCAGCAGCCCCGAGAGGCTTCGTAACTATGGCTACACCTTC
J gene: TRBJ2-1; V gene: TRBV5-4; D gene: TRBD2; clone size: NA; CDR3 protein: CASSLKAGGSYNEQFF; CDR3 DNA: TGTGCCAGCAGCTTAAAAGCGGGAGGGTCCTACAATGAGCAGTTCTTC
J gene: TRBJ2-7; V gene: TRBV4-2; D gene: TRBD2; clone size: NA; CDR3 protein: CASSRLAGGPEGEQYF; CDR3 DNA: TGTGCCAGCAGCCGACTAGCGGGAGGGCCCGAAGGAGAGCAGTACTTC
J gene: TRBJ1-1; V gene: TRBV4-1; D gene: NA; clone size: NA; CDR3 protein: CASSQTDRSNTEAFF; CDR3 DNA: TGCGCCAGCAGCCAGACCGACAGGTCGAACACTGAAGCTTTCTTT
J gene: TRBJ2-2; V gene: TRBV5-5; D gene: TRBD2; clone size: once; CDR3 protein: CASSFSSGGSNTGELFF; CDR3 DNA: TGTGCCAGCAGCTTTTCTAGCGGGGGGTCGAACACCGGGGAGCTGTTTTTT
J gene: TRBJ2-2; V gene: TRBV5-4; D gene: NA; clone size: NA; CDR3 protein: CASSSGGYGSELFF; CDR3 DNA: TGTGCCAGCAGTTCCGGGGGTTACGGCTCGGAGCTGTTTTTT
J gene: TRBJ2-3; V gene: TRBV14; D gene: NA; clone size: few; CDR3 protein: CASSQRTAPSTDTQYF; CDR3 DNA: TGTGCCAGCAGCCAACGGACAGCCCCTAGCACAGATACGCAGTATTTT
J gene: TRBJ2-3; V gene: TRBV7-9; D gene: NA; clone size: NA; CDR3 protein: CASSLKTGTSSTDTQYF; CDR3 DNA: TGTGCCAGCAGCTTAAAGACCGGGACTTCTAGCACAGATACGCAGTATTTT
J gene: TRBJ2-5; V gene: TRBV15; D gene: NA; clone size: NA; CDR3 protein: CATSREGVQETQYF; CDR3 DNA: TGTGCCACCAGCAGAGAAGGGGTCCAAGAGACCCAGTACTTC
J gene: TRBJ2-1; V gene: TRBV20-1; D gene: NA; clone size: once; CDR3 protein: CSASGNNEQFF; CDR3 DNA: TGCAGTGCTAGTGGCAACAATGAGCAGTTCTTC
J gene: TRBJ2-1; V gene: TRBV28; D gene: NA; clone size: few; CDR3 protein: CASTRGGMANEQFF; CDR3 DNA: TGTGCCAGCACCCGTGGGGGGATGGCCAATGAGCAGTTCTTC
J gene: TRBJ2-7; V gene: TRBV11-2; D gene: NA; clone size: once; CDR3 protein: CASNKLSSHEQYF; CDR3 DNA: TGTGCCAGCAACAAATTATCCTCCCACGAGCAGTACTTC
J gene: TRBJ2-3; V gene: TRBV5-4; D gene: NA; clone size: NA; CDR3 protein: CASSNTDTQYF; CDR3 DNA: TGTGCCAGCAGTAACACAGATACGCAGTATTTT
J gene: TRBJ1-1; V gene: TRBV7-9; D gene: NA; clone size: NA; CDR3 protein: CASSLRPTEAFF; CDR3 DNA: TGTGCCAGCAGCTTACGTCCTACTGAAGCTTTCTTT
J gene: TRBJ2-7; V gene: TRBV7-9; D gene: TRBD1; clone size: few; CDR3 protein: CASSPGTEPYEQYF; CDR3 DNA: TGTGCCAGCAGTCCCGGGACAGAGCCATACGAGCAGTACTTC
J gene: TRBJ2-4; V gene: TRBV5-6; D gene: TRBD2; clone size: NA; CDR3 protein: CASSLPPAGGPGAKNIQYF; CDR3 DNA: TGTGCCAGCAGTCTCCCCCCCGCGGGAGGGCCGGGGGCCAAAAACATTCAGTACTTT
J gene: TRBJ2-5; V gene: TRBV5-1; D gene: TRBD2; clone size: once; CDR3 protein: CASSTRAGGPGETQYF; CDR3 DNA: TGCGCCAGCAGCACAAGAGCGGGAGGGCCGGGAGAGACCCAGTACTTC
J gene: TRBJ2-2; V gene: TRBV5-1; D gene: TRBD1; clone size: NA; CDR3 protein: CASSPDRAFNTGELFF; CDR3 DNA: TGCGCCAGCAGCCCAGACAGGGCCTTCAACACCGGGGAGCTGTTTTTT
J gene: TRBJ2-5; V gene: TRBV19; D gene: TRBD2; clone size: NA; CDR3 protein: CASSIQLAGSETQYF; CDR3 DNA: TGTGCCAGTAGTATTCAACTAGCGGGATCGGAGACCCAGTACTTC
J gene: TRBJ2-1; V gene: TRBV6-1; D gene: TRBD2; clone size: NA; CDR3 protein: CASPGLAGKNEQFF; CDR3 DNA: TGTGCCAGTCCGGGACTAGCGGGAAAAAATGAGCAGTTCTTC
J gene: TRBJ2-7; V gene: TRBV5-5; D gene: TRBD2; clone size: NA; CDR3 protein: CASSPLAGTSSYEQYF; CDR3 DNA: TGTGCCAGCAGCCCACTAGCGGGAACGAGCTCCTACGAGCAGTACTTC
J gene: TRBJ1-3; V gene: TRBV5-5; D gene: NA; clone size: NA; CDR3 protein: CASSLGGNSGNTIYF; CDR3 DNA: TGTGCCAGCAGCCTAGGAGGCAACTCTGGAAACACCATATATTTT
J gene: TRBJ2-2; V gene: TRBV5-6; D gene: NA; clone size: once; CDR3 protein: CASSLYPGELFF; CDR3 DNA: TGTGCCAGCAGCTTATATCCCGGGGAGCTGTTTTTT
J gene: TRBJ2-1; V gene: TRBV7-3; D gene: TRBD2; clone size: NA; CDR3 protein: CASSLQGLAGGTEQFF; CDR3 DNA: TGTGCCAGCAGCCTACAGGGACTAGCGGGAGGGACTGAGCAGTTCTTC
J gene: TRBJ2-1; V gene: TRBV7-9; D gene: TRBD2; clone size: NA; CDR3 protein: CSSSLYRDYYYNEQFF; CDR3 DNA: TGTTCCAGCAGCCTATACCGGGACTACTACTACAATGAGCAGTTCTTC
J gene: TRBJ2-2; V gene: TRBV7-9; D gene: TRBD2; clone size: once; CDR3 protein: CASRPISGRPNTGELFF; CDR3 DNA: TGTGCCAGCAGACCTATTAGCGGGAGGCCTAACACCGGGGAGCTGTTTTTT
J gene: TRBJ2-3; V gene: TRBV6-6; D gene: NA; clone size: NA; CDR3 protein: CASSPAQSTDTQYF; CDR3 DNA: TGTGCCAGCAGCCCAGCGCAGAGCACAGATACGCAGTATTTT
J gene: TRBJ1-5; V gene: TRBV6-5; D gene: NA; clone size: NA; CDR3 protein: CASSYLPLSNQPQHF; CDR3 DNA: TGTGCCAGCAGTTACTTGCCACTTAGCAATCAGCCCCAGCATTTT
J gene: TRBJ2-3; V gene: TRBV5-1; D gene: NA; clone size: NA; CDR3 protein: CASSAEVAEFTDTQYF; CDR3 DNA: TGCGCCAGCAGCGCTGAAGTAGCGGAGTTCACAGATACGCAGTATTTT
J gene: TRBJ2-7; V gene: TRBV4-2; D gene: TRBD2; clone size: NA; CDR3 protein: CASSQEGTSGSYEQYF; CDR3 DNA: TGTGCCAGCAGCCAAGAGGGGACTAGCGGGAGTTACGAGCAGTACTTC
J gene: TRBJ2-2; V gene: TRBV18; D gene: NA; clone size: once; CDR3 protein: CASSLPMRNTGELFF; CDR3 DNA: TGTGCCAGCTCACTTCCTATGCGGAACACCGGGGAGCTGTTTTTT